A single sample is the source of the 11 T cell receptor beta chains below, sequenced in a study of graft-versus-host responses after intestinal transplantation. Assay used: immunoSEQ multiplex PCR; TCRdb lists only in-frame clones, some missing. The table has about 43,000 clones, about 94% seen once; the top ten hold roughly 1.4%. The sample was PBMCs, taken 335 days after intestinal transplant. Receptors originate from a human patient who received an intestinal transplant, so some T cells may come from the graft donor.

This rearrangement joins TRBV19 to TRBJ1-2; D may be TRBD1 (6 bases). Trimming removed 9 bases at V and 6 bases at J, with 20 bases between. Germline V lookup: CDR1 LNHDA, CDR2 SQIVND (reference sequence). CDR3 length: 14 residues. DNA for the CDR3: TGTGCCAGCAATCCTGGGGCAGGGGAGGATGGCTACACCTTC. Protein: CASNPGAGEDGYTF.

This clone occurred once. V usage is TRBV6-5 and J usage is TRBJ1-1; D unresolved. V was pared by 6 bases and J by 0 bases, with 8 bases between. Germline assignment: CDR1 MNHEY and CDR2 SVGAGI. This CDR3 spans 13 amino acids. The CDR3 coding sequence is TGTGCCAGCAGAGCTTACCTGAACACTGAAGCTTTCTTT. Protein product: CASRAYLNTEAFF.

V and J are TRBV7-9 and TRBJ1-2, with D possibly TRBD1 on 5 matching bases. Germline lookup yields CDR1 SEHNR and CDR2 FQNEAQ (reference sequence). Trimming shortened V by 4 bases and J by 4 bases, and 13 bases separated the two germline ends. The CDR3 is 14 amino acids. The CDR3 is CASSSDTLSYGYTF. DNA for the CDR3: TGTGCCAGCAGCTCGGACACCCTCAGCTATGGCTACACCTTC.

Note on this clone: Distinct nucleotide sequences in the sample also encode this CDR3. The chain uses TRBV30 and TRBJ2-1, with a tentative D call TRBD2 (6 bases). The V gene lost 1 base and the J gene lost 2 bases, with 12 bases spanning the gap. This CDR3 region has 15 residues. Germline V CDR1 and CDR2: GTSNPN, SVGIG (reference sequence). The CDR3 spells CAWSGGGMAYNEQFF. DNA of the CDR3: TGTGCCTGGAGTGGCGGCGGGATGGCCTACAATGAGCAGTTCTTC.

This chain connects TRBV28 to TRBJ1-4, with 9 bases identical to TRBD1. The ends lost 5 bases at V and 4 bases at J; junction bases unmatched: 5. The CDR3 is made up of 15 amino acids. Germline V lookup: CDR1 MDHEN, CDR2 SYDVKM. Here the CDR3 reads CASSPRTGVNEKLFF. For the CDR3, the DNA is TGTGCCAGCAGTCCTCGGACAGGGGTTAATGAAAAACTGTTTTTT. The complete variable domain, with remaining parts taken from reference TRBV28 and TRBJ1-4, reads DVKVTQSSRYLVKRTGEKVFLECVQDMDHENMFWYRQDPGLGLRLIYFSYDVKMKEKGDIPEGYSVSREKKERFSLILESASTNQTSMYLCASSPRTGVNEKLFFGSGTQLSVL.

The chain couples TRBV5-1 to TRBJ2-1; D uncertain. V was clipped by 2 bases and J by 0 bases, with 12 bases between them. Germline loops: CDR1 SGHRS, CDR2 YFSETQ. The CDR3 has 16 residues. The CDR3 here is CASSFGPRSSYNEQFF. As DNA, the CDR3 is TGCGCCAGCAGCTTTGGGCCTAGGAGCTCCTACAATGAGCAGTTCTTC. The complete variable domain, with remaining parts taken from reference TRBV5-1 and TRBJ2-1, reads KAGVTQTPRYLIKTRGQQVTLSCSPISGHRSVSWYQQTPGQGLQFLFEYFSETQRNKGNFPGRFSGRQFSNSRSEMNVSTLELGDSALYLCASSFGPRSSYNEQFFGPGTRLTVL.

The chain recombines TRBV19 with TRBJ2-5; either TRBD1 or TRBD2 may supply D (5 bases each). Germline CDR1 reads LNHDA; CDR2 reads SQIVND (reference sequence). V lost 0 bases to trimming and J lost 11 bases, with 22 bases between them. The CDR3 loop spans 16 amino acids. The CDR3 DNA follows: TGTGCCAGTAGTATAGATCTATATGAGGGGCGCAGCAGGCAGTACTTC. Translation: CASSIDLYEGRSRQYF.

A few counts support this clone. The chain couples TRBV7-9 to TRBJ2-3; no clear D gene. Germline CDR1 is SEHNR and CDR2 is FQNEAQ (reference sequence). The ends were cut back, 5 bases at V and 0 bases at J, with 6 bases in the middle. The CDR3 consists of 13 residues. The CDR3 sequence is CASSVTSTDTQYF. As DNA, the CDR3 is TGTGCCAGCAGCGTGACCAGCACAGATACGCAGTATTTT.

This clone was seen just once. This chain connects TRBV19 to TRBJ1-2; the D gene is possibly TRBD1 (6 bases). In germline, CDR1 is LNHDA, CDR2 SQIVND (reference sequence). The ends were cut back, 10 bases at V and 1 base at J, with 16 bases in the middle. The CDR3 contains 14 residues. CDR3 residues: CATLPWTDNYGYTF. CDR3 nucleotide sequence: TGTGCCACCCTCCCCTGGACAGATAACTATGGCTACACCTTC.

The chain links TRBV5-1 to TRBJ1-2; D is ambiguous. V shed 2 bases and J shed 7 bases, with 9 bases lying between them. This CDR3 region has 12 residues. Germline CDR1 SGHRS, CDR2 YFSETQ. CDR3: CASSFGEGGYTF. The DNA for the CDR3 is TGCGCCAGCAGCTTCGGTGAGGGTGGCTACACCTTC.

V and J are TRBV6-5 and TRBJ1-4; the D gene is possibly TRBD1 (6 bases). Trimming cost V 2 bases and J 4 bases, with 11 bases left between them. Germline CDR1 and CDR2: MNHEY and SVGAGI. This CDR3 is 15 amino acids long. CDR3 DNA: TGTGCCAGCAGTTACGACGGGGGCCTTAATGAAAAACTGTTTTTT. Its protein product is CASSYDGGLNEKLFF.